The 27 T cell receptor beta chains listed next were all sequenced from one sample in a study of CD8+CD57+ T cells in acquired aplastic anemia. Previously, flow cytometry had revealed CD8+CD57+ cell expansion in the patients chosen for sequencing. Investigators profiled TCR beta VDJ and CDR3 from genomic DNA template. TCRdb re-analysed the reads in MiXCR, keeping a single row per CDR3 protein. The table lists fewer than 250,000 distinct CDR3 sequences, about half of them singletons. Sequenced sample: sorted CD4+, CD8+, or CD8+CD57+ T cells (not recorded which) from PBMCs. Source of these receptors: a human donor with aplastic anemia.

This clonotype was counted ten times or more. The chain employs TRBV29-1 and TRBJ1-1, with D perhaps matching TRBD1 (5 bases). The CDR3 is 12 amino acids. Germline CDR1 reads SQVTM; CDR2 reads ANQGSEA. V lost 4 bases and J 4 bases, leaving 10 bases between the germline ends. The CDR3 region is CSVVDSGTEAFF. The CDR3 region has the DNA TGCAGCGTTGTTGACAGTGGCACTGAAGCTTTCTTT. The full variable domain, rest sourced from reference TRBV29-1 and TRBJ1-1, is SAVISQKPSRDICQRGTSLTIQCQVDSQVTMMFWYRQQPGQSLTLIATANQGSEATYESGFVIDKFPISRPNLTFSTLTVSNMSPEDSSIYLCSVVDSGTEAFFGQGTRLTVV.

This clonotype appeared many times. The chain uses TRBV9 and TRBJ1-3; tentatively, D is TRBD1 (5 bases). V lost 2 bases and J 0 bases, leaving 12 bases between the germline ends. This CDR3 comprises 16 residues. The V gene's germline CDR1 is SGDLS and CDR2 YYNGEE. The CDR3 DNA sequence: TGTGCCAGCAGCGTTGAGACAGCTAGCTCTGGAAACACCATATATTTT. As protein: CASSVETASSGNTIYF.

This clonotype was counted between two and nine times. V usage is TRBV5-6 and J usage is TRBJ1-5; D might be TRBD1 (6 bases). The CDR3 sequence is 14 residues long. Trimming shortened V by 1 base and J by 7 bases, and 12 bases separated the two germline ends. Germline-derived CDR1 and CDR2 are SGHDT and YYEEEE. This chain's CDR3 is CASSLRNRAQPQHF. CDR3 sequence (DNA): TGTGCCAGCAGCTTGAGGAACAGGGCCCAGCCCCAGCATTTT.

This clonotype has just a few counts. The chain links TRBV6-1 to TRBJ1-4, with 10 bases identical to TRBD1. In germline, CDR1 is MNHNS, CDR2 SASEGT. V lost 0 bases and J lost 7; bases outside the gene matches: 8. This CDR3 spans 17 amino acids. The CDR3 sequence is CASSEARTGGLSEKLFF. The CDR3, as DNA: TGTGCCAGCAGTGAAGCTCGGACAGGGGGGCTTTCTGAAAAACTGTTTTTT.

The CDR3 DNA is TGTGCCAGCAGCGTACGTGGGGAGACCCAGTACTTC. Its translation is CASSVRGETQYF. The chain is built from TRBV7-9 and TRBJ2-5, with D unclear. Germline loops: CDR1 SEHNR, CDR2 FQNEAQ (reference sequence). The CDR3 length is 12 residues. The V end lost 5 bases, the J end lost 5 bases, and 9 bases lay between the germline ends.

As regards this clonotype: This may be a read error: a much more frequent sequence differs by one nucleotide. The genes are TRBV3-1 and TRBJ1-6; 7 bases map to TRBD1. The V gene end was trimmed by 4 bases and the J gene end by 9 bases; junction bases not matched to a gene: 6. CDR3 length: 14 residues. The germline gives CDR1 LGHDT, CDR2 YNNKEL (reference sequence). CDR3 sequence reads: CASSPQGRCSPLHF. For the CDR3, the DNA is TGTGCCAGCAGCCCACAGGGGAGGTGTTCACCCCTCCACTTT.

V is TRBV7-9 and J is TRBJ1-6; D remains ambiguous. The V gene's germline CDR1 is SEHNR and CDR2 FQNEAQ (reference sequence). V lost 6 bases to trimming and J lost 3 bases, with 6 bases between them. The CDR3 runs 13 residues. In DNA, the CDR3 is TGTGCCAGCAGTATGGACTATAATTCACCCCTCCACTTT. This encodes CASSMDYNSPLHF.

This rearrangement joins TRBV19 to TRBJ2-7, with 9 bases identical to TRBD2. This CDR3 has 20 residues. V lost 4 bases to trimming and J lost 4 bases; unmatched junction nucleotides: 23. Germline V gene sequence: CDR1 LNHDA, CDR2 SQIVND (reference sequence). The CDR3 here is CASSTHPWDLVAGATYEQYF. The DNA for the CDR3 is TGTGCCAGTAGTACCCACCCATGGGACCTGGTAGCGGGGGCCACTTACGAGCAGTACTTC.

The V and J genes are TRBV7-9 and TRBJ1-1; D ambiguous. The CDR3 is 15 amino acids. V gave up 1 base and J gave up 0 bases, with 9 bases separating them. The germline gives CDR1 SEHNR, CDR2 FQNEAQ (reference sequence). CDR3 in amino acids: CASSLVTALNTEAFF. The CDR3 DNA reads as TGTGCCAGCAGCTTAGTTACGGCGTTGAACACTGAAGCTTTCTTT.

This clonotype was counted a single time. The CDR3 nucleotides read TGTGCCAGCAGCCTAGGGCGGCAGCTTAAAGCCCGCTTGTATGAAGCTTTCTTT. Its translation: CASSLGRQLKARLYEAFF. The V call is TRBV7-6, the J call TRBJ1-1; D gene ambiguous. Germline values: CDR1 SGHVS, CDR2 FNYEAQ. V was pared by 5 bases and J by 7 bases, with 29 bases between. The length of the CDR3 is 18 residues.

This sequence joins TRBV9 and TRBJ2-7, with D perhaps assigned TRBD1 or TRBD2 (6 bases each). The CDR3 totals 16 residues. The V end lost 3 bases, the J end lost 1 base, and 17 bases lay between the germline ends. Germline CDR1 is SGDLS and CDR2 is YYNGEE. CDR3 sequence: CASSATRDKGSYEQYF. The CDR3 nucleotides read TGTGCCAGCAGCGCAACGCGGGACAAGGGTTCCTACGAGCAGTACTTC.

Only a few counts were recorded for this clonotype. The genes are TRBV20-1 and TRBJ2-7, with 11 bases that match TRBD2. Unmatched junction bases numbered 3, after V lost 3 bases and J lost 2 bases. The CDR3 covers 14 residues. Germline CDR1 and CDR2: DFQATT and SNEGSKA (reference sequence). CDR3 loop: CSASPGLAAYEQYF. CDR3 coding DNA: TGCAGTGCTAGTCCGGGACTAGCGGCCTACGAGCAGTACTTC.

The chain employs TRBV19 and TRBJ2-5; possible D gene TRBD1, 6 bases. Trimming pared 3 bases from V and 5 bases from J, leaving 13 bases between. Germline loops: CDR1 LNHDA, CDR2 SQIVND (reference sequence). The CDR3 runs to 14 residues. The CDR3 coding sequence is TGTGCCAGTAGTATGGGCTGGGGGCGGGAGACCCAGTACTTC. This translates into CASSMGWGRETQYF.

The rearrangement links TRBV7-9 to TRBJ2-5, with 8 bases lining up with TRBD1. The CDR3 contains 16 residues. Losses at the gene ends were 3 bases for V and 9 bases for J; bases not matched to a gene: 15. The germline CDR1 and CDR2 sequences are SEHNR and FQNEAQ (reference sequence). CDR3 residues: CASSLSTGEGNQPQYF. The CDR3 DNA is TGTGCCAGCAGCTTGTCGACAGGGGAAGGCAATCAGCCCCAGTACTTC.

Points on this clonotype: A read error may be the cause here, since a much bigger clone is one base away. The V gene is TRBV6-5, the J gene TRBJ1-2; TRBD1 might be the D (5 bases). Germline V gene lookup returns CDR1 MNHEY and CDR2 SVGAGI. CDR3 length equals 14 residues. CDR3 amino acids: CASSYSQDNYGYAF. CDR3 bases: TGTGCCAGCAGTTACTCCCAGGACAACTATGGCTACGCCTTC.

This clonotype was counted a single time. The chain links TRBV7-3 to TRBJ2-1; 10 bases match TRBD2. The CDR3 is 18 residues long. V lost 2 bases to trimming and J lost 9 bases; unmatched junction nucleotides: 16. Looked up from germline, CDR1 is SGHTA and CDR2 is FQGTGA. The CDR3 region is CASSLVSGLSGGAIEQFF. CDR3 DNA sequence: TGTGCCAGCAGCTTAGTTTCAGGGTTGAGCGGGGGGGCCATTGAGCAGTTCTTC. Full variable domain (outside the CDR3, taken from reference TRBV7-3 and TRBJ2-1): GAGVSQTPSNKVTEKGKYVELRCDPISGHTALYWYRQSLGQGPEFLIYFQGTGAADDSGLPNDRFFAVRPEGSVSTLKIQRTERGDSAVYLCASSLVSGLSGGAIEQFFGPGTRLTVL.

V usage is TRBV24-1 and J usage is TRBJ1-1; D is undetermined. The CDR3 is 13 amino acids. CDR1 KGHDR and CDR2 SFDVKD come from the germline V gene. The V gene lost 4 bases and the J gene lost 6 bases, with 11 bases spanning the gap. CDR3 sequence reads: CATSDPRSAEAFF. The CDR3 coding sequence is TGTGCCACCAGTGACCCCAGGAGCGCTGAAGCTTTCTTT.

The DNA for the CDR3 is TGTGCCAGCAGCCCAAACTCCGGACAGGGGGCCTACGAGCAGTACTTC. Translation: CASSPNSGQGAYEQYF. This chain connects TRBV25-1 to TRBJ2-7, with 10 bases matching TRBD1. The CDR3 contains 16 residues. Germline lookup yields CDR1 MGHDK and CDR2 SYGVNS. V was clipped by 6 bases and J by 2 bases; unmatched bases: 10.

This clonotype was found many times. V is TRBV11-1 and J is TRBJ2-7; possibly TRBD1 for D (7 bases). CDR1 and CDR2 (germline): SGHAT, FQDESV (reference sequence). V lost 4 bases, J lost 2 bases, and 12 bases lay in between. The CDR3 is made up of 14 amino acids. Here the CDR3 DNA reads TGTGCCAGCAGCTGGCAGGGGGGTCCCTACGAGCAGTACTTC. Translated: CASSWQGGPYEQYF.

The sample holds many counts of this clonotype. The J gene is TRBJ1-6, the V gene TRBV6-1; TRBD1 aligns across 7 bases. V was pared by 6 bases and J by 9 bases, with 5 bases of the junction left unmatched. The CDR3 has 13 amino acids. Germline values: CDR1 MNHNS, CDR2 SASEGT. The CDR3 nucleotides are TGTGCCAGCAGAGGGACAGTCAGTTCACCCCTCCACTTT. This sequence encodes CASRGTVSSPLHF.

At least ten counts were recorded for this clonotype. The gene calls are TRBV25-1 and TRBJ1-4; D remains unclear. Germline V gives CDR1 MGHDK, CDR2 SYGVNS. The CDR3 length is 14 residues. V gave up 3 bases and J gave up 1 base, with 6 bases separating them. The CDR3 DNA follows: TGTGCCAGCAGTGAGCATAAAACTAATGAAAAACTGTTTTTT. It is translated as CASSEHKTNEKLFF. Variable domain in full (rest from reference TRBV25-1 and TRBJ1-4): EADIYQTPRYLVIGTGKKITLECSQTMGHDKMYWYQQDPGMELHLIHYSYGVNSTEKGDLSSESTVSRIRTEHFPLTLESARPSHTSQYLCASSEHKTNEKLFFGSGTQLSVL.

In this sample, this clonotype turned up many times. This chain uses TRBV7-8 with TRBJ1-2; D possibly corresponds to TRBD1 (5 bases). The CDR3 has 16 residues. Germline CDR1 and CDR2: SGHVS and FQNEAQ. V lost 5 bases and J lost 2, with 18 bases in between. The CDR3 sequence: CASSPRPGSTNYGYTF. The CDR3 DNA reads as TGTGCCAGCAGCCCGCGCCCAGGGTCAACCAACTATGGCTACACCTTC.

Ten or more counts support this clonotype. V usage is TRBV11-2 and J usage is TRBJ2-5, with 7 bases fitting TRBD1. This CDR3 comprises 17 residues. Germline loops: CDR1 SGHAT, CDR2 FQNNGV. After removal of 7 bases from V and 2 bases from J, the junction contained 16 bases not matched to a gene. The CDR3 region has the DNA TGTGCCAGCAACACATACAGGGGTAGAGGGATACAAGAGACCCAGTACTTC. It translates to CASNTYRGRGIQETQYF. The entire variable domain, with the rest obtained from reference TRBV11-2 and TRBJ2-5, is as follows: EAGVAQSPRYKIIEKRQSVAFWCNPISGHATLYWYQQILGQGPKLLIQFQNNGVVDDSQLPKDRFSAERLKGVDSTLKIQPAKLEDSAVYLCASNTYRGRGIQETQYFGPGTRLLVL.

This clonotype was seen at least ten times. The rearrangement joins TRBV5-1 to TRBJ2-7; D may match TRBD1 or TRBD2 (6 bases each). This CDR3 spans 14 amino acids. Between the trimmed V and J ends, which lost 2 bases and 7 bases, there was a span of 16 bases. Germline V gene sequence: CDR1 SGHRS, CDR2 YFSETQ. The CDR3 nucleotides are TGCGCCAGCAGCTTTGAGGGGGGCCCGGGGGAGCAGTACTTC. Its translation is CASSFEGGPGEQYF.

For this clonotype: This CDR3 fails to terminate in the conserved phenylalanine or tryptophan, so it likely reflects a read error. V is TRBV15 and J is TRBJ2-5; maybe TRBD2 (6 bases). This CDR3 is built from 15 residues. The V and J ends lost 0 bases and 5 bases respectively, with 13 bases between them. The germline gives CDR1 LNHNV, CDR2 YYDKDF (reference sequence). The CDR3 nucleotides are TGTGCCACCAGCAGAGATCCGACTAGTGGTGAGACCCAGTACTCC. This translates into CATSRDPTSGETQYS.

This clonotype was counted only a few times. A read error may explain this, as a much larger clone is one base away. The J gene is TRBJ1-5, the V gene TRBV19; D may be TRBD1 (6 bases). The V gene's germline CDR1 is LNHDA and CDR2 SQIVND (reference sequence). The CDR3 extends over 14 amino acids. CDR3 sequence (DNA): TGTGCAACCGGCGGGACAAATAGCAATCAGCCCCAGCATTTT. It is translated as CATGGTNSNQPQHF. Filled out from reference TRBV19 and TRBJ1-5, the complete variable domain reads DGGITQSPKYLFRKEGQNVTLSCEQNLNHDAMYWYRQDPGQGLRLIYYSQIVNDFQKGDIAEGYSVSREKKESFPLTVTSAQKNPTAFYLCATGGTNSNQPQHFGDGTRLSIL.

This clonotype was seen only a few times. The chain carries TRBV6-1 and TRBJ1-2; 8 bases agree with TRBD1. The CDR3 totals 14 residues. V shed 3 bases and J 8 bases; nucleotides not matched to a gene: 8. The germline V gene has CDR1 MNHNS and CDR2 SASEGT. CDR3 amino acids: CASSDEADRAGYTF. The DNA of the CDR3 is TGTGCCAGCAGTGACGAGGCGGACAGGGCCGGCTACACCTTC.